Listed below are T cell receptor beta chains from one sample, sequenced in a study of blood T cells in healthy people across ages. TCRdb itself ran the 5' RACE reads through MiXCR, one entry per CDR3 protein. The repertoire holds just under 900,000 distinct CDR3 sequences, with around 26% as singletons. The sequencing sample was made of blood. The receptors were sampled from a woman older than 75 in good health. The CDR3 runs from the conserved cysteine through the conserved F or W. The D gene is left open where the match is weak. The size field is filled for only some rows; it gives once, few, many or a size class.

v_call	d_call	j_call	clone_size	cdr3_aa	cdr3_nt
TRBV12-5	TRBD1	TRBJ1-1	NA	CASGPSGQSSEAFF	TGTGCTAGTGGACCCTCGGGACAGTCCTCTGAAGCTTTCTTT
TRBV27	NA	TRBJ2-5	NA	CASSLNRKATNEQYF	TGTGCCAGCAGTTTAAACAGGAAGGCCACCAATGAGCAGTACTTC
TRBV20-1	TRBD1	TRBJ2-7	many	CSATGQGAYEQYF	TGCAGTGCCACCGGACAGGGTGCGTACGAGCAGTACTTC
TRBV10-1	NA	TRBJ2-3	many	CASSGGLGADTQYF	TGCGCCAGCAGCGGCGGGTTAGGCGCAGATACGCAGTATTTT
TRBV12-3/TRBV12-4	NA	TRBJ1-1	NA	CASSLQGQIDTEAFF	TGTGCCAGCAGTTTGCAGGGGCAGATTGACACTGAAGCTTTCTTT
TRBV20-1	TRBD1	TRBJ2-7	NA	CSALNPDRGGSYEQYF	TGCAGTGCTCTAAACCCGGACAGGGGAGGCTCCTACGAGCAGTACTTC
TRBV11-2	TRBD1	TRBJ2-7	once	CASGTGSYNEQYF	TGTGCCAGCGGGACAGGGTCCTACAATGAGCAGTACTTC
TRBV7-2	NA	TRBJ1-6	many	CASSSLYGTGSPLHF	TGTGCCAGCAGCTCCCTCTACGGAACGGGTTCACCCCTCCACTTT
TRBV7-9	NA	TRBJ2-2	few	CASSLRGTHDTGELFF	TGTGCCAGCAGCTTGAGGGGGACCCATGACACCGGGGAGCTGTTTTTT
TRBV6-5	NA	TRBJ2-7	many	CASSYFTGNYEQYF	TGTGCCAGCAGTTACTTCACAGGGAACTACGAGCAGTACTTC
TRBV28	NA	TRBJ1-5	few	CASSHGGDGQPQHF	TGTGCCAGCAGCCACGGAGGGGACGGTCAGCCCCAGCATTTT
TRBV20-1	TRBD1	TRBJ1-4	NA	CSASRQGGSNEKLFF	TGCAGTGCTAGCCGACAGGGCGGATCTAATGAAAAACTGTTTTTT
TRBV20-1	NA	TRBJ1-1	few	CSGGKGGSAAFF	TGCAGTGGCGGAAAGGGGGGTTCGGCAGCTTTCTTT
TRBV5-1	NA	TRBJ2-3	many	CASSASGVTDTQYF	TGCGCCAGCAGTGCGTCCGGAGTAACAGATACGCAGTATTTT
TRBV29-1	NA	TRBJ1-1	NA	CSVEEQQNTEAFF	TGCAGCGTGGAGGAACAGCAGAACACTGAAGCTTTCTTT
TRBV7-2	NA	TRBJ1-2	many	CASSLVNDYTF	TGTGCCAGCAGCTTAGTGAACGACTACACCTTC
TRBV6-5	TRBD2	TRBJ2-3	NA	CASSYSVGGGGATDTQYF	TGTGCCAGCAGTTACTCGGTTGGTGGCGGGGGGGCGACAGATACGCAGTATTTT
TRBV7-2	TRBD2	TRBJ2-1	many	CASSLLFTGGPNEQFF	TGTGCCAGCAGCTTACTGTTTACGGGGGGGCCTAATGAGCAGTTCTTC
TRBV7-2	NA	TRBJ1-1	NA	CASSFSPVEAFF	TGTGCCAGCAGCTTCTCCCCGGTTGAAGCTTTCTTT
TRBV12-3/TRBV12-4	TRBD2	TRBJ2-1	many	CASSQLAGPYNEQFF	TGTGCCAGCAGTCAACTAGCGGGGCCATACAATGAGCAGTTCTTC
TRBV7-2	TRBD2	TRBJ2-5	NA	CASSVLASETQYF	TGTGCCAGCAGCGTACTAGCGTCCGAGACCCAGTACTTC
TRBV14	NA	TRBJ2-2	NA	CASSKSQGRRTGELFF	TGTGCCAGCAGCAAGTCACAGGGTAGAAGAACCGGGGAGCTGTTTTTT
TRBV7-2	TRBD2	TRBJ2-5	many	CASSRDSGGGETQYF	TGTGCCAGCAGTCGCGACTCCGGGGGGGGCGAGACCCAGTACTTC
TRBV9	NA	TRBJ2-7	many	CASSVRADSSYEQYF	TGTGCCAGCAGCGTAAGGGCGGACAGTTCCTACGAGCAGTACTTC
TRBV7-7	TRBD2	TRBJ2-5	many	CASSLTSALETQYF	TGTGCCAGCAGCTTAACTAGCGCTCTAGAGACCCAGTACTTC
TRBV20-1	NA	TRBJ1-2	few	CSAPMRVAGYTF	TGCAGTGCCCCCATGCGGGTGGCTGGCTACACCTTC
TRBV6-1	NA	TRBJ2-3	many	CASRVQGATDTQYF	TGTGCCAGCAGGGTACAGGGTGCAACAGATACGCAGTATTTT
TRBV6-5	NA	TRBJ2-3	many	CASSYYSASTDTQYF	TGTGCCAGCAGTTACTACAGCGCTAGCACAGATACGCAGTATTTT
TRBV27	NA	TRBJ1-1	NA	CASSFGAGLNTEAFF	TGTGCCAGCAGTTTCGGGGCAGGGTTGAACACTGAAGCTTTCTTT
TRBV7-9	TRBD2	TRBJ2-6	many	CASSLLTGGDGANVLTF	TGTGCCAGCAGCCTCCTGACTGGGGGGGACGGGGCCAACGTCCTGACTTTC
TRBV15	TRBD1	TRBJ2-5	many	CATRDRGGETQYF	TGTGCCACCCGGGACAGGGGAGGGGAGACCCAGTACTTC
TRBV21-1	NA	TRBJ2-2	NA	CASSPPIPNTGELFF	TGTGCCAGCAGCCCTCCCATCCCGAACACCGGGGAGCTGTTTTTT
TRBV21-1	NA	TRBJ2-1	NA	CASSKGVGEQFF	TGTGCCAGCAGCAAGGGGGTCGGTGAGCAGTTCTTC
TRBV7-2	TRBD2	TRBJ2-1	NA	CASSRAGGPYNEQFF	TGTGCCAGCAGCCGCGCGGGGGGGCCGTACAATGAGCAGTTCTTC
TRBV7-2	NA	TRBJ2-1	many	CASSLAYSYAANNEQFF	TGTGCCAGCAGCTTAGCCTATAGCTACGCAGCGAACAATGAGCAGTTCTTC
TRBV4-2	TRBD1	TRBJ1-4	many	CASSDTGGNEKLFF	TGTGCCAGCAGCGACACAGGGGGCAATGAAAAACTGTTTTTT
TRBV7-9	NA	TRBJ2-6	many	CASSFFMETVDSGANVLTF	TGTGCCAGCAGCTTTTTTATGGAGACAGTGGACTCTGGGGCCAACGTCCTGACTTTC
TRBV7-2	NA	TRBJ2-3	once	CASSVGIYTDTQYF	TGTGCCAGCAGCGTAGGGATTTACACAGATACGCAGTATTTT
TRBV5-1	NA	TRBJ2-2	many	CASSHWGDTGELFF	TGCGCCAGCAGCCATTGGGGCGACACCGGGGAGCTGTTTTTT
TRBV6-5	TRBD1	TRBJ2-7	NA	CASRGATGSYNEQYF	TGTGCCAGCAGGGGGGCGACAGGGTCCTACAATGAGCAGTACTTC